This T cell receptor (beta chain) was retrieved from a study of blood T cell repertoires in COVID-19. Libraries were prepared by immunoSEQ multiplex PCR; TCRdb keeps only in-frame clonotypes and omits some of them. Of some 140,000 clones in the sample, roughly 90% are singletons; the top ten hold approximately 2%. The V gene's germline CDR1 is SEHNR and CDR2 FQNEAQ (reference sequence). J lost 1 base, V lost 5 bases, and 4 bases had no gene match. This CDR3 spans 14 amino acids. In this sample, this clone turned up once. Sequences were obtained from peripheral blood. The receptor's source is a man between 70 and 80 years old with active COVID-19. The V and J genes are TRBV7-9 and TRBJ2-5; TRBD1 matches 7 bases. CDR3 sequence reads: CASSIRQGQETQYF. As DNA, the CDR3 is TGTGCCAGCAGCATTCGACAGGGCCAAGAGACCCAGTACTTC. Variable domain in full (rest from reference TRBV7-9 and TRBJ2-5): DTGVSQNPRHKITKRGQNVTFRCDPISEHNRLYWYRQTLGQGPEFLTYFQNEAQLEKSRLLSDRFSAERPKGSFSTLEIQRTEQGDSAMYLCASSIRQGQETQYFGPGTRLLVL.